This record concerns one TCR beta chain sequence. This clone's antigen is unknown. No per-base quality is available; no much larger clone lies one base away. The CDR3, from cysteine to phenylalanine, totals 15 residues. Just the 45-base CDR3 DNA is kept, in frame starting at base 1. From the germline V gene, CDR1 is MNHEY and CDR2 is SVGAGI. Trimmed from V: 10 bases; trimmed from J: 3 bases; junction bases lacking a gene match: 12. The sample comes from a study of beta chain features in type 1 diabetes (dated by TCRdb to 2016 to 2018). Broadly, across the study: Mean age, gender distribution, total cell number and subset yield did not differ between patients and healthy donors. A total of 85 million to 110 million sorted cells were examined across all samples, and RNA yield correlated strongly with the number of cells per subset. The study compared TCRB repertoires of sorted circulating CD4+ T cell subsets between recently diagnosed type 1 diabetes patients and matched healthy donors. Regulatory and stem cell-like memory subsets were isolated from only 8 patients and about 8 healthy donors, whereas naive and central memory subsets came from all 30 or so donors.

Summary of the overall study and its limitations: Type 1 diabetes patients showed a moderate but significant shortening of TCRB CDR3 length in all four CD4+ subsets. Because cDNA was sequenced instead of genomic DNA, highly expressing activated cells could be over-represented, though the groups showed no difference in activation or CD3 levels. Because small numbers of individuals were included in the HLA sub-analyses, any influence of HLA type on TCRB rearrangement was left unresolved. At VDJ recombination sites, type 1 diabetes patients had fewer insertions and more deleted nucleotides, which implies abnormalities in thymic rearrangement. PCR might favor shorter templates, but patient and control samples were amplified and corrected together, so any skew would affect both groups equally. Naive, central memory and regulatory TCRB repertoires appeared to be more similar among patients than among healthy donors.

Each donor gave one peripheral blood draw, averaging approximately 120 mL, which was collected into heparinised tubes. A BD FACSAria II and a panel including CD45RO, CCR7, CD25, CD127, CD95 and CD27 were used to sort naive, central memory, regulatory and stem cell-like memory CD4+ T cells. Every sorted population had a purity above 95%. Right away, PBMCs were isolated by Lymphoprep density gradient centrifugation and were stained directly, with no culture step. So that batch effects would be minimized, each experiment stained and sorted samples in pairs, pairing one healthy donor with one patient. All of the isolated RNA was reverse transcribed with the High Capacity cDNA Reverse Transcription Kit, so expressed TCRB transcripts were sequenced. Deep immunoSEQ sequencing was performed on naive, central memory and regulatory T cell samples, with an average of approximately 4 million total reads per sample. Sorted cells were lysed in RLT buffer, and RNA was extracted using DNase-treated RNeasy Micro or Mini kits according to cell number. Each cell subset was processed separately to prevent cross-contamination, with patient and healthy donor samples processed together. The immunoSEQ multiplex PCR was used to amplify TCRB sequences from cDNA, yielding 87-bp fragments that span the CDR3 region. Sequencing of the amplicons was done on the Illumina HiSeq platform. Under the source paper's analysis protocol: Synthetic template baselines were used to correct PCR bias computationally, reads within Hamming distance 2 were collapsed together, and singletons that could not be merged were discarded. Reads were aligned to IMGT to assign V, D and J genes, CDR3 length, and insertions or deletions at six rearrangement sites. Clonotype counts were normalized to sorted cell number within each subset before computing true diversity and Gini coefficients with the tcR R package. The overlap coefficient, calculated on TCRB nucleotide sequences, was used to quantify repertoire sharing. Not all clones reach the TCRdb copy of this immuneACCESS table, which keeps in-frame sequences only. Checked studies attribute under half of the gap to unresolved V genes and leave the rest unexplained. That table supplies the V and J calls and clone size; D and trimming were determined from the DNA. Within this sample are 140,000 to 150,000 clones, with about 50% of them counted one time only. The ten largest clonotypes hold around 0.43% of the sample.

The clonotype originates from a man younger than 35 in good health. Here the chain combines TRBV6-5 and TRBJ2-1, with TRBD1 matching 7 junction bases. Material: Tregs from blood. The cell subset or site label, as the study defines it: regulatory CD4+ T cells. The CDR3 loop reads CATQTGAGGYNEQFF. The DNA sequence is given as TGTGCCACCCAAACCGGAGCAGGGGGCTACAATGAGCAGTTCTTC.